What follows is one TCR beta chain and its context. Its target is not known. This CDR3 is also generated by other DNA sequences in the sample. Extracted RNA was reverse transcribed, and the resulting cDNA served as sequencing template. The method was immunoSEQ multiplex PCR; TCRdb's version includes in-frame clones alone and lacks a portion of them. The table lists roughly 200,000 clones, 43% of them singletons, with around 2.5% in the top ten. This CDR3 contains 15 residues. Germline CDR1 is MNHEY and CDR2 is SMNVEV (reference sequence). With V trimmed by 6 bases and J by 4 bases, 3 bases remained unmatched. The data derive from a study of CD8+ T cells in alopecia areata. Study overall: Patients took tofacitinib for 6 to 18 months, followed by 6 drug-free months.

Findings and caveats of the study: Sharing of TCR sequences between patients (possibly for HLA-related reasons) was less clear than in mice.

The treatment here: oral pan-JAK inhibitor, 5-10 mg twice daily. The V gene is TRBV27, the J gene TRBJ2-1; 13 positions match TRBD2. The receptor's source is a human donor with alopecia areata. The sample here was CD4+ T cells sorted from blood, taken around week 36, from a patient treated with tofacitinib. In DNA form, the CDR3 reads TGTGCCAGCAGGACGGGACTAGCGGGGTACAATGAGCAGTTCTTC. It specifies CASRTGLAGYNEQFF.